This T cell receptor (beta chain) derives from a study of cytomegalovirus exposure and HLA in healthy donors. Findings of the study overall: CMV serostatus was the sole immune exposure information available. The study recorded 150 to 200 TCR beta chains that were cytomegalovirus-associated.

The PCR was carried out with 60 Vbeta primers and 13 Jbeta primers. Produced via immunoSEQ multiplex PCR; TCRdb's table is partial and in-frame only. The top ten clones hold 1.5% to 2.5% of a sample with under 200,000 clones, roughly 84% of them seen once. J gave up 7 bases and V 0 bases, and 6 bases lay outside the gene matches. CDR1 MNHEY and CDR2 SVGAGI come from the germline V gene. The CDR3 runs 16 residues. Concerning this clone itself: Its antigen is not known.

Sequencing used PBMCs. The chain is built from TRBV6-5 and TRBJ2-1, with 10 bases fitting TRBD2. The receptor's source is a man younger than 35 in good health and CMV-seronegative. The CDR3 is CASSYSKRGGLNEQFF. The DNA for the CDR3 is TGTGCCAGCAGTTACTCGAAGCGGGGGGGCTTGAATGAGCAGTTCTTC.